This T cell receptor beta chain was captured by sequencing in a study of Ad26.COV2.S vaccination and SARS-CoV-2 variants (dated by TCRdb to the early 2020s). As for the study more broadly: TCRbeta repertoire sequencing was used to assess the specificity and breadth of SARS-CoV-2-reactive T cell receptors after Ad26.COV2.S vaccination. A total of approximately 30 samples were included in the TCR-sequenced set, comprising approximately 20 Ad26.COV2.S vaccine recipients, 5 placebo recipients and 8 SARS-CoV-2 convalescent individuals.

This clone was seen only a few times. Which antigen it targets is not known. One base away there is no much larger clone; base qualities are not given. The study at large found these results: It was noted by the authors that total T cell responses may have been underestimated by the TCR breadth and depth analyses. Compared with placebo recipients, Ad26.COV2.S recipients showed higher spike-specific TCR breadth (P = 0.0014). Vaccine and placebo recipients had comparable non-spike TCR breadth, which fits with the vaccine containing only spike. After vaccination, spike-specific CD8+ and CD4+ T cell responses were reported to show substantial breadth.

From the cysteine through the phenylalanine, the CDR3 covers 13 amino acids. Only the CDR3 DNA stays, 39 bases, in frame from base 1. Taken from the germline V gene, the CDR1 and CDR2 loops are SGHDT and YYEEEE. V and J lose 4 bases and 0 bases, and a span of 7 bases separates them. The immunoSEQ Assay was the method used to sequence TCRbeta CDR3 regions. After extraction, genomic DNA underwent amplification by bias-controlled multiplex PCR, followed by high-throughput sequencing. In the original analysis: Collapsing and filtering of sequences were performed to quantify the absolute abundance of each unique TCRbeta CDR3 region. T cell fraction was estimated by normalizing TCRbeta template counts to usable DNA, which was measured by amplifying reference genes present in all nucleated cells. Repertoire TCRs were annotated as SARS-CoV-2-specific by exact matching of V gene, CDR3 amino acid sequence and J gene to a known reactive TCR set. MIRA supplied the reference SARS-CoV-2 TCR set, which was filtered for enrichment in COVID-19-positive ImmuneCODE repertoires so that public or cross-reactive TCRs were removed. Using the MIRA antigens, annotated TCRs were further analysed by specific ORF or by position within an ORF. Breadth was defined as the number of annotated unique rearrangements divided by the total number of unique productive rearrangements, and depth was defined as the summed frequency of the annotated unique rearrangements. TCR breadth was compared between groups using two-sided Wilcoxon rank-sum tests. TCRdb carries this immuneACCESS record with in-frame sequences only. Its versions omit some clonotypes, under half of them owing to an unresolved V gene in the studies checked, with the rest unexplained. From that table come the V and J calls and clone size; the DNA was used to work out D and trimming. This sample is represented by roughly 180,000 clones; 87% of them were singletons. Roughly 6% of the sample belongs to the ten largest clones.

In light of the paper, this sample's time point label describes: individuals recovered from natural SARS-CoV-2 infection. Sample: peripheral blood, taken after recovery from COVID-19. The rearranged segments are TRBV5-6 and TRBJ1-1; there is no confident call for the D gene. The sequence was obtained from a human donor who had recovered from COVID-19. CDR3 reads: CASSLSVNTEAFF. The DNA reads as follows: TGTGCCAGCAGCCTTTCTGTGAACACTGAAGCTTTCTTT.